This T cell receptor beta chain was recovered during a study of blood T cell repertoires in COVID-19. Under the authors' procedure: Amplification from reference gene primers served as the basis for estimated nucleated cell counts. Some clones are missing from TCRdb's copy, which holds only in-frame ones; the method was immunoSEQ multiplex PCR. From that table come the V and J calls and clone size; the DNA was used to work out D and trimming. The sample contains around 300,000 clones, over 75% of which appear only once. Participants spanned ages about 18 to 100 years and resided in about two dozen US areas. V gave up 4 bases and J gave up 8 bases, with 14 bases separating them. CDR3 length: 13 residues.

The sequenced material came from PBMCs or T cells enriched from blood (not recorded which). The TCR comes from a woman aged 18-35 years who had recovered from COVID-19. The chain couples TRBV12-3 or TRBV12-4 to TRBJ1-2; unclear D gene. The CDR3 DNA sequence: TGTGCCAGCAGTTCCCCCCCGGTGAGCGGCTACACCTTC. Amino acid sequence: CASSSPPVSGYTF.